This T cell receptor beta chain was sequenced in a study of cytomegalovirus exposure and HLA in healthy donors. The study's findings and limits: Among donors in an Asian-associated ancestry cluster, a later analysis reportedly found fewer N-insertions than the approximately 700-donor mean. At a 0.05 false discovery rate, a later analysis found some 17,000 TCR beta sequences to be associated with HLA alleles. Immune exposure data for these donors was limited to CMV serostatus.

This clone was seen only a few times. Its antigen is undetermined. The V segment lost 6 bases and the J segment 6 bases; nucleotides outside the gene matches: 6. Per germline, CDR1 SNHLY and CDR2 FYNNEI. This CDR3 is 14 amino acids long. Both 60 Vbeta primers and 13 Jbeta primers went into the PCR. Sequencing used immunoSEQ multiplex PCR; TCRdb keeps in-frame clones, though not all of them. The sample records about 95,000 clones, about 81% being singletons. The source material was PBMCs. The V and J genes are TRBV2 and TRBJ1-5, with TRBD1 matching over 9 bases. This clonotype was obtained from a man aged 18 to 29 in good health and CMV-seropositive. DNA of the CDR3: TGTGCCAGCAGCACAGGGGGCTCGGGTCAGCCCCAGCATTTT. Translating gives CASSTGGSGQPQHF.